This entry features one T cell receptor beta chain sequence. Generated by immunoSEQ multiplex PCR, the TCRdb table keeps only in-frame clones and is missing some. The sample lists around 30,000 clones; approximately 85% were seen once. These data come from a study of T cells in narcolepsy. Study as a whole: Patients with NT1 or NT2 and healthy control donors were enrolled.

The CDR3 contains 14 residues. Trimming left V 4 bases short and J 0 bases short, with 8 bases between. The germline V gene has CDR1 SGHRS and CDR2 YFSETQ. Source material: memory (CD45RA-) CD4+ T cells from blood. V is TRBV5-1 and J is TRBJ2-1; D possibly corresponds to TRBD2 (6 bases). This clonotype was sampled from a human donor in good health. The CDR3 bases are TGCGCCAGCAGCGCGGAGGGCTCCTACAATGAGCAGTTCTTC. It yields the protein CASSAEGSYNEQFF.